The 31 T cell receptor beta chains listed next were all sequenced from one sample in a study of low-dose radiotherapy and immunotherapy resistance in tumors. With TRAV- and TRBV-specific primers, first-strand cDNA was made, covering the alpha and beta chains. TCRs underwent 15 to 25 PCR cycles of amplification with a constant-region primer and V-primer adapter. In TCRdb, the reads were re-called with MiXCR into one record per CDR3 protein. The sample records under 70,000 distinct CDR3 sequences, under 30% being singletons. Described time point: before trial treatment. The sample in question was PBMCs, obtained before treatment. These receptors were taken from a male donor with prostate cancer.

This clonotype has only a few counts. The V and J genes are TRBV7-2 and TRBJ1-1; D might be TRBD1 (5 bases). Germline V gene lookup returns CDR1 SGHTA and CDR2 FQGNSA. V was shortened by 4 bases and J by 8 bases, with 11 bases between the two germline ends. This CDR3 spans 12 amino acids. The CDR3 DNA is TGTGCCAGCAGCTCCCGGGGCCTCGAAGCTTTCTTT. The encoded protein is CASSSRGLEAFF. Full variable domain (outside the CDR3, taken from reference TRBV7-2 and TRBJ1-1): GAGVSQSPSNKVTEKGKDVELRCDPISGHTALYWYRQSLGQGLEFLIYFQGNSAPDKSGLPSDRFSAERTGGSVSTLTIQRTQQEDSAVYLCASSSRGLEAFFGQGTRLTVV.

In its sample, this clonotype was seen once. This sequence is one base from a far larger clone and is likely a read error. The V gene is TRBV3-1, the J gene TRBJ2-7; unclear D gene. The V gene's germline CDR1 is LGHDT and CDR2 YNNKEL (reference sequence). There are 11 residues in the CDR3. Trimming shortened V by 6 bases and J by 7 bases, and 10 bases separated the two germline ends. The CDR3 loop is CASSQYNEQYF. CDR3 sequence (DNA): TGTGCCAGCAGTCAATACAATGAGCAGTACTTC.

Judged by abundance, this clonotype is medium-sized. The chain couples TRBV19 to TRBJ2-1, with D unresolved. V was trimmed by 8 bases and J by 8 bases, leaving 22 bases between them. This CDR3 has 15 residues. Germline V CDR1 and CDR2: LNHDA, SQIVND (reference sequence). CDR3 loop: CASPPRLGFMDEQFF. In DNA, the CDR3 is TGTGCCAGTCCGCCCCGCCTGGGGTTTATGGATGAGCAGTTCTTC.

The chain recombines TRBV14 with TRBJ2-5, with 14 positions matching TRBD2. Germline assignment: CDR1 SGHDN and CDR2 FVKESK. The CDR3 length is 15 residues. The J segment lost 4 bases and the V segment lost 5 bases, leaving 3 bases of the junction unmatched. In DNA, the CDR3 is TGTGCCAGCAGCTGGACTAGCGGGAGGTCAGAGACCCAGTACTTC. Translating gives CASSWTSGRSETQYF. Full variable domain (missing parts from reference TRBV14 and TRBJ2-5): EAGVTQFPSHSVIEKGQTVTLRCDPISGHDNLYWYRRVMGKEIKFLLHFVKESKQDESGMPNNRFLAERTGGTYSTLKVQPAELEDSGVYFCASSWTSGRSETQYFGPGTRLLVL.

This clonotype was counted ten times or more. The V call is TRBV28, the J call TRBJ2-1, with D perhaps matching TRBD2 (7 bases). CDR3 length: 16 amino acids. Trimming stripped 8 bases from V and 0 bases from J, with 17 bases between. The germline V gene encodes CDR1 MDHEN and CDR2 SYDVKM. The CDR3 protein is CASGGPAGPSYNEQFF. CDR3 in DNA: TGTGCCAGCGGGGGGCCAGCGGGGCCCTCCTACAATGAGCAGTTCTTC.

The chain links TRBV5-1 to TRBJ1-3; possibly TRBD1 for D (6 bases). Between the trimmed V and J ends, which lost 1 base and 2 bases, there was a span of 7 bases. The CDR3 runs 14 residues. Germline V gives CDR1 SGHRS, CDR2 YFSETQ. The CDR3 DNA reads as TGCGCCAGCAGCTTGACAGGGCCTGGAAACACCATATATTTT. Its translation: CASSLTGPGNTIYF.

Concerning this clonotype itself: No DNA is shown, since the ends of the CDR3 on it are uncertain; the CDR3 is the one TCRdb lists. The CDR3: CASSLGVAGELFFFFFF. The chain uses TRBV11-2 and TRBJ2-2; TRBD1, the table's D call, was not compared with the DNA. The CDR3 totals 17 residues, both ends included. Looked up from germline, CDR1 is SGHAT and CDR2 is FQNNGV.

CDR3 DNA sequence: TGTGCCAGCAGTTTATCGAGAGATAATACGCAGTATTTT. This translates into CASSLSRDNTQYF. The chain uses TRBV6-5 and TRBJ2-3; D gene ambiguous. This CDR3 is built from 13 residues. CDR1 is MNHEY and CDR2 is SVGAGI in the germline V gene. Trimming took 4 bases from V and 7 from J, leaving 12 bases between them.

This clonotype has more than one count but fewer than ten. J is TRBJ2-5 and V is TRBV5-6; 8 positions agree with TRBD1. V shed 0 bases and J 7 bases; nucleotides not matched to a gene: 5. This CDR3 has 14 residues. Germline assignment: CDR1 SGHDT and CDR2 YYEEEE. CDR3 sequence: CASSLGDRPATQYF. The DNA for the CDR3 is TGTGCCAGCAGCTTGGGGGACAGGCCAGCGACCCAGTACTTC.

At least ten counts were recorded for this clonotype. The chain links TRBV12-3 or TRBV12-4 to TRBJ2-4, with TRBD1 matching over 9 bases. With 3 bases clipped from V and 1 base from J, the junction kept 7 bases outside the gene matches. This CDR3 region has 17 residues. The CDR3 DNA reads TGTGCCAGCAGTTTGAGGAGAGGACAGGGGGCCAAAAACATTCAGTACTTC. Encoded protein: CASSLRRGQGAKNIQYF.

This clonotype was counted ten times or more. This sequence joins TRBV18 and TRBJ2-2, with D possibly being TRBD1 or TRBD2 (5 bases each). CDR1 is KGHSH, CDR2 LQKENI, per germline. CDR3 size: 13 residues. V was shortened by 2 bases and J by 10 bases, with 11 bases between the two germline ends. The CDR3 sequence is CASSPVGVAELFF. CDR3 DNA sequence: TGTGCCAGCTCACCAGTGGGGGTGGCGGAGCTGTTTTTT. Filled out from reference TRBV18 and TRBJ2-2, the complete variable domain reads NAGVMQNPRHLVRRRGQEARLRCSPMKGHSHVYWYRQLPEEGLKFMVYLQKENIIDESGMPKERFSAEFPKEGPSILRIQQVVRGDSAAYFCASSPVGVAELFFGEGSRLTVL.

The chain employs TRBV3-1 and TRBJ2-1, with D unclear. The CDR3 is 15 residues long. Per the germline V gene, CDR1 is LGHDT and CDR2 is YNNKEL (reference sequence). Trimming pared 5 bases from V and 0 bases from J, leaving 11 bases between. The DNA of the CDR3 is TGTGCCAGCAGCGCACCCCATCGCTCCTACAATGAGCAGTTCTTC. Translated: CASSAPHRSYNEQFF.

There are many counts of this clonotype. The rearrangement links TRBV9 to TRBJ2-7; weak D call: TRBD2 (6 bases). Germline V gene lookup returns CDR1 SGDLS and CDR2 YYNGEE. CDR3 length equals 13 residues. V lost 4 bases, J lost 3 bases, and 11 bases lay in between. The CDR3 loop reads CASSRDSGYEQYF. DNA for the CDR3: TGTGCCAGCAGCAGGGACTCCGGCTACGAGCAGTACTTC.

This clonotype was counted many times. V is TRBV2 and J is TRBJ2-1; D is perhaps TRBD2 (7 bases). The germline V gene encodes CDR1 SNHLY and CDR2 FYNNEI. Deletions cut 7 bases from V and 2 bases from J, with 18 bases between. The CDR3 consists of 16 residues. DNA of the CDR3: TGTGCCAGCAATAGGGAGGGGGGGGCGGCCTACAATGAGCAGTTCTTC. Translation gives CASNREGGAAYNEQFF.

This clonotype has a count of ten or more. The chain recombines TRBV2 with TRBJ1-1; TRBD1 might be the D (5 bases). The germline V gene encodes CDR1 SNHLY and CDR2 FYNNEI. The CDR3 length is 11 residues. V was clipped by 6 bases and J by 8 bases, with 10 bases between them. CDR3: CASSQGVEAFF. CDR3 in DNA: TGTGCCAGCAGCCAGGGAGTAGAAGCTTTCTTT. The full variable domain, rest sourced from reference TRBV2 and TRBJ1-1, is EPEVTQTPSHQVTQMGQEVILRCVPISNHLYFYWYRQILGQKVEFLVSFYNNEISEKSEIFDDQFSVERPDGSNFTLKIRSTKLEDSAMYFCASSQGVEAFFGQGTRLTVV.

This clonotype has a count of ten or more. This chain joins TRBV9 and TRBJ2-1; 12 nucleotides line up with TRBD1. The ends lost 4 bases at V and 5 bases at J; junction bases unmatched: 7. Per germline, CDR1 SGDLS and CDR2 YYNGEE. CDR3 length: 16 residues. The CDR3 loop reads CASSPRGQGAHNEQFF. In DNA form, the CDR3 reads TGTGCCAGCAGCCCCCGGGGACAGGGGGCACACAATGAGCAGTTCTTC.

This chain uses TRBV27 with TRBJ2-1; the D gene is possibly TRBD2 (5 bases). CDR1 and CDR2 from the germline V gene are MNHEY and SMNVEV (reference sequence). This CDR3 is 15 amino acids long. V lost 1 base, J lost 1 base, and 8 bases lay in between. CDR3 nucleotide sequence: TGTGCCAGCAGTTTATTGAGCGGTTCCTACAATGAGCAGTTCTTC. It specifies CASSLLSGSYNEQFF.

At least ten counts were recorded for this clonotype. The chain combines TRBV16 with TRBJ1-5; the D is unclear. The CDR3 contains 15 residues. Germline-derived CDR1 and CDR2 are KGHSY and FQNENV. V was clipped by 0 bases and J by 2 bases, with 8 bases between them. The DNA for the CDR3 is TGTGCCAGCAGCCAATCAACGTCAGGCAATCAGCCCCAGCATTTT. This translates into CASSQSTSGNQPQHF. Drawing the rest from reference TRBV16 and TRBJ1-5, the complete variable domain is GEEVAQTPKHLVRGEGQKAKLYCAPIKGHSYVFWYQQVLKNEFKFLISFQNENVFDETGMPKERFSAKCLPNSPCSLEIQATKLEDSAVYFCASSQSTSGNQPQHFGDGTRLSIL.

This clonotype showed up just a few times. J is TRBJ1-5 and V is TRBV28; 7 bases match TRBD1. The CDR3 extends over 14 amino acids. With 10 bases clipped from V and 5 bases from J, the junction kept 11 bases outside the gene matches. From germline, CDR1 is MDHEN and CDR2 SYDVKM. This chain's CDR3 is CATGARGPHQPQHF. In nucleotides, the CDR3 is TGTGCCACCGGGGCGAGGGGGCCGCATCAGCCCCAGCATTTT. The full variable domain, in which reference TRBV28 and TRBJ1-5 provide the parts outside the CDR3, is DVKVTQSSRYLVKRTGEKVFLECVQDMDHENMFWYRQDPGLGLRLIYFSYDVKMKEKGDIPEGYSVSREKKERFSLILESASTNQTSMYLCATGARGPHQPQHFGDGTRLSIL.

There are many counts of this clonotype. This sequence joins TRBV20-1 and TRBJ2-7; 7 nucleotides align to TRBD2. Unmatched junction bases numbered 4, after V lost 2 bases and J lost 0 bases. The CDR3 has 14 residues. CDR1 is DFQATT, CDR2 SNEGSKA, per germline (reference sequence). CDR3 in DNA: TGCAGTGCTAGATCCGGGGGGAACTCCTACGAGCAGTACTTC. Its translation: CSARSGGNSYEQYF.

With respect to this clonotype: A far larger clone differs by one base, so this is likely a read error. This sequence joins TRBV10-3 and TRBJ1-2, with D unclear. The CDR3 spans 16 residues. Germline assignment: CDR1 ENHRY and CDR2 SYGVKD. Trimming took 6 bases from V and 8 from J, leaving 25 bases between them. For the CDR3, the DNA is TGTGCCATCAGCCCTACCACTGGGATGTCCGCTGGAGGCTACACCTTC. Amino acid sequence: CAISPTTGMSAGGYTF.

This clonotype was counted between two and nine times. This chain uses TRBV4-1 with TRBJ2-5; D is undetermined. The V end was cut by 6 bases, the J end by 4 bases, with 18 bases between. The germline V gene encodes CDR1 MGHRA and CDR2 YSYEKL. The CDR3 is made up of 15 amino acids. The CDR3 is CASRAAALSGETQYF. In nucleotides, the CDR3 is TGCGCCAGCAGGGCTGCAGCCTTGTCGGGAGAGACCCAGTACTTC.

V gene TRBV29-1 combines with J gene TRBJ1-3; D is possibly TRBD1 (5 bases). The length of the CDR3 is 14 residues. CDR1 is SQVTM and CDR2 is ANQGSEA in the germline V gene. The germline V and J ends were trimmed by 4 bases and 1 base, with 11 bases remaining between them. DNA for the CDR3: TGCAGCGTTGTCGTACAGGATTCTGGAAACACCATATATTTT. Protein: CSVVVQDSGNTIYF. The full variable domain, in which reference TRBV29-1 and TRBJ1-3 provide the parts outside the CDR3, is SAVISQKPSRDICQRGTSLTIQCQVDSQVTMMFWYRQQPGQSLTLIATANQGSEATYESGFVIDKFPISRPNLTFSTLTVSNMSPEDSSIYLCSVVVQDSGNTIYFGEGSWLTVV.

This clonotype was seen many times. V and J are TRBV24-1 and TRBJ2-5; tentative D call: TRBD2 (6 bases). Germline CDR1 reads KGHDR; CDR2 reads SFDVKD. V lost 3 bases and J 0 bases, leaving 13 bases between the germline ends. The CDR3 totals 16 residues. The CDR3 reads CATSDPARGYQETQYF. CDR3 bases: TGTGCCACCAGTGATCCAGCCCGGGGGTACCAAGAGACCCAGTACTTC.

As to this clonotype: A much larger clone differs from this one at a single base, so this may be a read error. In this CDR3 the conserved last residue, phenylalanine or tryptophan, is missing, so a read error is likely. The chain recombines TRBV7-9 with TRBJ2-7; tentative D call: TRBD2 (6 bases). Germline CDR1 is SEHNR and CDR2 is FQNEAQ (reference sequence). This CDR3 region has 10 residues. The ends were cut back, 8 bases at V and 7 bases at J, with 9 bases in the middle. The CDR3 region is CASAGGEQYI. The CDR3 DNA reads as TGTGCCAGCGCTGGAGGGGAGCAGTACATC.

Details on this clonotype: The DNA is left out, because the CDR3 cannot be placed on it with certainty; the CDR3 is given as TCRdb lists it. The gene calls are TRBV6-1 and TRBJ2-2; TRBD1, as called in the table, went unchecked against the DNA. The CDR3 adds up to 15 amino acids, both ends counted. The germline CDR1 and CDR2 sequences are MNHNS and SASEGT. CDR3: CASRSGGSGELFFFF.

This clonotype has only a few counts. The genes are TRBV6-1 and TRBJ2-5, with D unresolved. CDR3 length: 12 residues. With 5 bases removed from V and 5 bases from J, the gap between germline ends came to 9 bases. CDR1 and CDR2 (germline): MNHNS, SASEGT. Here the CDR3 reads CASSPNRETQYF. As DNA, the CDR3 is TGTGCCAGCAGTCCGAACCGGGAGACCCAGTACTTC.

This clonotype was counted ten times or more. The J gene is TRBJ1-6, the V gene TRBV20-1; the D gene is possibly TRBD1 (5 bases). V was pared by 5 bases and J by 7 bases, with 21 bases between. In germline, CDR1 is DFQATT, CDR2 SNEGSKA (reference sequence). This CDR3 has 16 amino acids. CDR3 loop: CSAPPSTLGRNSPLHF. In DNA, the CDR3 is TGCAGTGCTCCTCCCTCGACACTGGGGCGGAATTCACCCCTCCACTTT.

This chain uses TRBV6-2 or TRBV6-3 with TRBJ2-3, with 14 bases aligning to TRBD2. Germline CDR1 MNHEY, CDR2 SVGEGT. The CDR3 runs 18 residues. The trim removed 6 bases at V and 3 bases at J, leaving 11 bases unmatched. This CDR3 reads CASSPGLAGAGRTDTQYF. In DNA form, the CDR3 reads TGTGCCAGCAGCCCGGGACTAGCGGGGGCAGGGCGGACAGATACGCAGTATTTT.

This clonotype was counted at least ten times. This chain connects TRBV28 to TRBJ2-1; D uncertain. The CDR3 runs to 14 residues. Trimming shortened V by 4 bases and J by 3 bases, and 10 bases separated the two germline ends. The V gene's germline CDR1 is MDHEN and CDR2 SYDVKM. The CDR3 DNA follows: TGTGCCAGCAGTTCAAGCCACGGCTACAATGAGCAGTTCTTC. Protein: CASSSSHGYNEQFF.

This clonotype was seen many times. V usage is TRBV7-8 and J usage is TRBJ2-2, with TRBD2 matching 10 bases. Germline V gene lookup returns CDR1 SGHVS and CDR2 FQNEAQ. The CDR3 loop spans 15 amino acids. V gave up 7 bases and J gave up 6 bases; unmatched junction bases: 8. CDR3 protein: CASNEREGRAGELFF. The CDR3 DNA reads TGTGCCAGCAATGAGCGGGAGGGTAGGGCCGGGGAGCTGTTTTTT.